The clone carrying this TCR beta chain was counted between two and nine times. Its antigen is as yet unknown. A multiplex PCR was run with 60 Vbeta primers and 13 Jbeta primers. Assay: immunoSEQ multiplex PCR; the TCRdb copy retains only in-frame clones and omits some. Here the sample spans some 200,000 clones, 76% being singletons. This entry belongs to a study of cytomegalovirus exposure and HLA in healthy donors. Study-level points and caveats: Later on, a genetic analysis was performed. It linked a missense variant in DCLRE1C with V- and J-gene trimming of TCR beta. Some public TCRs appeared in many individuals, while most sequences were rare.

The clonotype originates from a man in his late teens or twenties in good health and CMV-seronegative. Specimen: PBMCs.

The CDR3 region is CASSLPKTGFHYGYTF. DNA for the CDR3: TGCGCCAGCAGCCTTCCTAAAACAGGGTTTCACTATGGCTACACCTTC. The chain carries TRBV4-1 and TRBJ1-2, with a weak D call TRBD1 (6 bases). CDR3 length: 16 amino acids. Trimming cost V 4 bases and J 3 bases, with 18 bases left between them. Looked up from germline, CDR1 is MGHRA and CDR2 is YSYEKL.